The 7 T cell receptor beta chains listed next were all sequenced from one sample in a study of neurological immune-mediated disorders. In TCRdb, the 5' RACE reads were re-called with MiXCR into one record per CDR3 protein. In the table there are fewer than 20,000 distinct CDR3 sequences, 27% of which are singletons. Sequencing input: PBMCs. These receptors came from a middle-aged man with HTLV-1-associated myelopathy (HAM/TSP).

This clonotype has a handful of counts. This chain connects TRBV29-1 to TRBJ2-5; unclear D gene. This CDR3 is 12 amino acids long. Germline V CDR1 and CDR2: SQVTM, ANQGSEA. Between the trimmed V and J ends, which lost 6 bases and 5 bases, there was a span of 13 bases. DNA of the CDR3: TGCAGCGTGGCCGGGCCTGGGGAGACCCAGTACTTC. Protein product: CSVAGPGETQYF.

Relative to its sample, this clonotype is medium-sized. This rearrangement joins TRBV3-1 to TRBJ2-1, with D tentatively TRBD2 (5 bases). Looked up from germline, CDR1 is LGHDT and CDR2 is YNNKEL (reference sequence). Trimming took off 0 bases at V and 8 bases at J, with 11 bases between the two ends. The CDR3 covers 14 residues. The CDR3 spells CASSQDNGADEQFF. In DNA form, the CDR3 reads TGTGCCAGCAGCCAAGATAACGGAGCGGATGAGCAGTTCTTC.

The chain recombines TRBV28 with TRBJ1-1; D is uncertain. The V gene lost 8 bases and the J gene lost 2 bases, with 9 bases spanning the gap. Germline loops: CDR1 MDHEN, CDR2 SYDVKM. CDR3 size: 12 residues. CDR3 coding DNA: TGTGCCAGCCGTGGGGTAAACACTGAAGCTTTCTTT. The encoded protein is CASRGVNTEAFF.

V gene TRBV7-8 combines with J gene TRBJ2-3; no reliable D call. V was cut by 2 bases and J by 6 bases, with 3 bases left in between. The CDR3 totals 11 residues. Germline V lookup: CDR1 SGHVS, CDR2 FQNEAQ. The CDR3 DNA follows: TGTGCCAGCAGCTTAAGGGATACGCAGTATTTT. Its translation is CASSLRDTQYF.

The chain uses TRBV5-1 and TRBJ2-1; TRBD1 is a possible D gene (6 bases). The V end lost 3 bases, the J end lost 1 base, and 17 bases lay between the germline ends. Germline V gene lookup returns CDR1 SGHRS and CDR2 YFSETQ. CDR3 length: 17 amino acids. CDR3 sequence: CASSSPAGAWSYNEQFF. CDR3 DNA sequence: TGCGCCAGCAGCTCCCCCGCAGGGGCCTGGTCCTACAATGAGCAGTTCTTC.

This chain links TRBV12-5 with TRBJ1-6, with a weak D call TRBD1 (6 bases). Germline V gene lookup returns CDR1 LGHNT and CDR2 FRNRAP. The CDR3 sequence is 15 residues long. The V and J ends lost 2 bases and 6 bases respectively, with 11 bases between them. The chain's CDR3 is CASGLTDRSNSPLHF. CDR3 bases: TGTGCTAGTGGTTTGACTGACAGGTCTAATTCACCCCTCCACTTT.

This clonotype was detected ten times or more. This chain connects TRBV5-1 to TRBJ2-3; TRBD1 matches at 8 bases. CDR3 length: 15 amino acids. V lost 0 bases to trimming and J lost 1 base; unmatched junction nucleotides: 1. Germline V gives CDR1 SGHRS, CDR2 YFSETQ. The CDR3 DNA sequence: TGCGCCAGCAGCTTGGAGGGACAGGGCACAGATACGCAGTATTTT. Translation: CASSLEGQGTDTQYF.